Shown below are 2 T cell receptor beta chains from a single sample sequenced in a study of T cell responses to AZD1222 COVID-19 vaccine. The repertoire was sequenced with immunoSEQ multiplex PCR; TCRdb's copy has only in-frame clones and lacks some. Altogether some 150,000 clones are present, 80% to 90% being singletons, with the ten largest covering just over 9%. The sample here was peripheral blood, taken 28 days after the second AZD1222 dose. The receptors derive from an adult who received the AZD1222 COVID-19 vaccine.

V and J are TRBV6-1 and TRBJ1-6; D uncertain. This CDR3 contains 14 residues. The V end was cut by 2 bases, the J end by 6 bases, with 8 bases between. Per the germline V gene, CDR1 is MNHNS and CDR2 is SASEGT. CDR3 nucleotide sequence: TGTGCCAGCAGTGAACGACTGGGTAATTCACCCCTCCACTTT. Translating it yields CASSERLGNSPLHF.

V usage is TRBV6-5 and J usage is TRBJ2-1; 8 nucleotides match TRBD2. CDR1 MNHEY and CDR2 SVGAGI come from the germline V gene. The J segment lost 5 bases and the V segment lost 2 bases, leaving 2 bases of the junction unmatched. This CDR3 comprises 14 residues. DNA of the CDR3: TGTGCCAGCAGTTACCCCGGGGGGGACAATGAGCAGTTCTTC. This codes for CASSYPGGDNEQFF.